The TCR beta chain described here comes from a study of cytomegalovirus exposure and HLA in healthy donors (dated by TCRdb to 2015 to 2018). Context from the whole study: According to an earlier analysis of around 600 of the donors, about 179 million T cells yielded over 100 million unique TCR beta sequences and about 300 Gb of sequence data. Roughly 300 gigabases of sequencing data and 70 million to 100 million unique TCR sequences were included in an early release covering 500 to 750 HLA-typed donors. The genetic ancestry cluster associated with self-reported Caucasian donors included about 81% of the 300 to 400 genotyped donors. The study aimed to test whether cataloging public T cell receptors could reveal signatures of past pathogen exposure. Using immunosequencing, the study profiled T cell repertoires from 666 subjects and related those repertoires to cytomegalovirus serostatus. Besides the first cohort of around 700 subjects, a separate validation cohort made up of roughly 120 different subjects was used. To predict cytomegalovirus infection status, the study brought together high-throughput TCR immunosequencing, statistical association of individual TCRs with disease status, and machine learning. To study patterns of TCR occurrence, a later analysis re-analyzed previously published TCR beta repertoires from several hundred donors and added high-resolution HLA genotyping. Rather than using new phenotypic data, the later analysis identified candidate immune exposures from TCR beta sequences and from how often those sequences occurred across donors. To decide whether each TCR beta V gene segment behaved as functional or pseudogenic, an earlier analysis of some 540 of the donors relied on high-throughput TCR beta sequencing. Alongside the repertoire data, information on donor age, sex, ethnicity and CMV serostatus was compiled. In a later genetic analysis, genome-wide SNP genotypes for 398 of the 666 donors were used, and that subset was treated as a discovery cohort. Every discovery cohort repertoire had been produced on one sequencing platform. HLA typing included class I and class II loci at four-digit resolution. Typing coverage varied by locus: about 629-630 donors for A, B, C, DRB1 and DQB1; roughly 500 for DQA1; more than 600 for DPA1; more than 450 for DPB1. Several DR-DQ haplotypes were handled as single units for association and clustering because linkage in the cohort was strong. Among 398 genotyped donors of the cohort, an average of 235,054 unique TCR beta nucleotide sequences were sequenced per donor, around 20% of them non-productive.

The investigation overall reported the following: This cohort had only TCR beta chains sequenced, and the lack of alpha or paired-chain data limited which features could be detected. Sequencing depth was assumed to be roughly uniform across donors in the presence/absence analyses, though that assumption may not hold. An association between a missense DCLRE1C variant and V-gene and J-gene trimming of TCR beta chains was found in a later genetic analysis and replicated in an independent cohort. According to the authors, the approach could potentially be generalized to other disease states and immunological phenotypes. In a later analysis, TCR association rates were found to vary across HLA loci, with the most associated TCRs seen for DRB1 alleles and the fewest for HLA-C alleles. CMV serostatus was the only immune exposure information available for the cohort. Because HLA typing was unavailable for some donors at each locus, only the typed subset was used in association tests. In a later analysis, HLA-associated TCR beta chains showed more clonal expansion and lower generation probabilities than non-associated chains that were equally common. An earlier analysis of approximately 570 of the donors showed that most TCR beta V segments appeared in productive rearrangements either about 90% or about 30% of the time, which broadly matched IMGT annotations. In vitro tests confirmed that a few of the cytomegalovirus-associated TCR beta chains recognize cytomegalovirus antigens. Because counts were too low, about 18 rarely observed V segments, including chromosome 9 orphons, were left out of the earlier analysis of 587 of the donors. Correlated functional status among segregating V segments might be attributable to linkage disequilibrium, but an unknown experimental factor could not be ruled out. At a false discovery rate of 0.05, a later analysis linked around 17,000 TCR beta sequences to specific HLA alleles. Most TCR sequences were observed very rarely across donors, whereas some public TCRs were present in many individuals. In a later analysis, several top co-occurrence clusters were reported to appear linked to parvovirus B19, influenza, CMV and Epstein-Barr virus. A later analysis found that most CMV-associated TCR beta chains appeared HLA-restricted, with HLA associations seemingly driven largely by CMV exposure. A further reported finding was that TCR beta sequences accurately predicted the HLA-A and HLA-B alleles for most subjects in the first cohort. The sequencing pipeline was judged likely to have produced a cluster of highly shared sequence variants as a technical artifact. In a later genetic analysis, fewer N-insertions in productive TCRs were reported among donors in an Asian-associated ancestry cluster than the approximately 710-donor mean. Cytomegalovirus status was reported to be diagnosed by the classifier with high specificity and sensitivity in both the original and validation cohorts. A total of fewer than 200 TCR beta chains were listed by the study as associated with cytomegalovirus. When HLA alleles, especially DR and DQ, strongly co-occurred, TCR associations were difficult to assign to individual alleles. Some IMGT-functional V segments, including TRBV6-2 and TRBV6-3, could not be told apart with the 87-base-pair reads, so those segments were excluded.

The library was made by the immunoSEQ multiplex PCR assay. For the multiplex PCR, a mixture combining 60 forward primers for TCR Vbeta segments and 13 reverse primers for TCR Jbeta segments was used. A multiplex PCR assay on genomic DNA amplified the CDR3 region of rearranged TCR beta genes. The Illumina HiSeq System was used to sequence the amplified TCR beta libraries as 87-base-pair reads. In the source study's methods: A later analysis counted approximately 74 million unique TCR beta chains across the 650 to 700 repertoires, and around 9.9 million of these chains were shared by at least two donors. Raw reads were error-corrected and collapsed into unique sequences by a nearest-neighbor algorithm in which closely related sequences were merged to remove PCR and sequencing errors. V, D and J gene segments were assigned by aligning CDR3 sequences to IMGT reference sequences. Each retained sequence needed at least a six-nucleotide match to both a V gene segment and a J gene segment. A rearrangement counted as productive if the CDR3 had no stop codons and remained in frame with V and J, and every other rearrangement counted as non-productive. CDR3 was defined by IMGT convention, running from the second conserved V-encoded cysteine to the conserved J-encoded phenylalanine. In an earlier analysis of around 640 of the donors, sequences lacking an unambiguous match to a single V gene segment were excluded. In an earlier analysis of about 590 of the donors, a V segment was called functional when productive rearrangements were above 56.7%, and segregating when the standard deviation between donors exceeded 5%. To diagnose cytomegalovirus status from the catalog of TCR beta chain sequences, a statistical classification framework was built. A later analysis assigned V and J genes by comparing TCR nucleotide sequences with IMGT/GENE-DB human TR gene sequences. In a later analysis, CDR3 sequences and most-parsimonious VDJ recombination scenarios were assigned using the TCRdist pipeline. A later analysis defined each TCR beta chain by its CDR3 amino acid sequence plus V-gene family, and excluded reads lacking a unique V-gene family. To address suspected cross-contamination and a sequencing artifact, a later analysis removed around 590 highly shared, low-generation-probability nucleotide sequences. In a later analysis, a clonal expansion index was calculated for each public chain from normalized within-repertoire ranks of inferred template counts. A later analysis computed generation probabilities with a VDJ recombination model fitted to out-of-frame rearrangements, and checked the results against IGoR. A later analysis scored TCR-TCR, TCR-HLA and TCR-CMV co-occurrence with hypergeometric tests, applying a repertoire-size bias correction to TCR pairs. To estimate false discovery rates, a later analysis permuted the HLA or CMV assignments 20 times. In a later analysis, co-occurring TCRs were grouped using DBSCAN, with TCRdist sequence similarity added in when clustering inside HLA-allele-positive subsets. Repertoires with fewer than 30,000 or more than 120,000 public chains were left out of co-occurrence clustering, as were roughly five repertoires with anomalous nucleotide sharing. In its TCRdb copy, this immuneACCESS table keeps in-frame sequences only and misses some clones. Where compared with another copy, unresolved V genes explain less than half of these, and the others have no known cause. V and J calls plus clone size are reproduced from that table; the DNA served to infer D and trimming. The sample contains approximately 100,000 clones, roughly 70% of them found a single time. The ten largest make up 2.5% to 3% of the sample.

Only a few counts were recorded for this clone. Its binding antigen is unknown. No base-level quality is on record; no much larger clone is a single base apart. The germline V gene (reference sequence) yields GTSNPN for CDR1 and SVGIG for CDR2. The CDR3 sequence holds 15 residues, the cysteine and phenylalanine included. Left in the record is the CDR3 DNA by itself, 45 bases read in frame from the first base. Trimming takes 0 bases off V and 4 bases off J; junction bases not matched to a gene: 4. The cohort was made up of about 610 healthy bone marrow donors. Cohort members were all nominally healthy when sampled, although unrecorded immune exposures were likely present. The donor was CMV seropositive and was included in the group of 289 seropositive cohort members. Every donor gave a peripheral blood sample, and the peripheral blood mononuclear cells from that sample were used for TCR beta sequencing. Genomic DNA extraction from the blood cell samples was performed with the Qiagen DNeasy Blood Extraction Kit.

The clonotype originates from a male donor in good health and CMV-seropositive. The specimen sequenced was PBMCs. The V and J genes are TRBV30 and TRBJ2-2; 8 central bases correspond to TRBD2. CDR3 protein: CAWSVGLAGTGELFF. The nucleotide sequence reads TGTGCCTGGAGTGTAGGGCTAGCGGGCACCGGGGAGCTGTTTTTT.